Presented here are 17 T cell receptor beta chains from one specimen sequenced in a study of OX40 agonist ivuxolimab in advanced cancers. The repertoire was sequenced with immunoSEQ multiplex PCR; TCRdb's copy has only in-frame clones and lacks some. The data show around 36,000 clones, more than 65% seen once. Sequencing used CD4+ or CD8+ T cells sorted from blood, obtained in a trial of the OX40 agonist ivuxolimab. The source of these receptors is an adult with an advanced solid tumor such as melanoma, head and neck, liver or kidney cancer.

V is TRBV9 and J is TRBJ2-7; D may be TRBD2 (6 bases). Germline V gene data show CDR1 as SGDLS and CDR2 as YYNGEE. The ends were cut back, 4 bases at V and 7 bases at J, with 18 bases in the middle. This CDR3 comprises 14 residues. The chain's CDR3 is CASSSGFTPGEQYF. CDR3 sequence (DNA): TGTGCCAGCAGCAGCGGGTTTACCCCGGGGGAGCAGTACTTC. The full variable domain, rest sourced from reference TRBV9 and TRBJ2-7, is DSGVTQTPKHLITATGQRVTLRCSPRSGDLSVYWYQQSLDQGLQFLIQYYNGEERAKGNILERFSAQQFPDLHSELNLSSLELGDSALYFCASSSGFTPGEQYFGPGTRLTVT.

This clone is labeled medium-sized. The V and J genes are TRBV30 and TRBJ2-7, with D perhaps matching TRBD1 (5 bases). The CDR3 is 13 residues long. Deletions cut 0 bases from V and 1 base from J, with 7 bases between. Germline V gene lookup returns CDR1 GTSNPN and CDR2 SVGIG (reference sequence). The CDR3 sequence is CAWSVGHSYEQYF. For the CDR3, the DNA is TGTGCCTGGAGTGTTGGACATTCCTACGAGCAGTACTTC.

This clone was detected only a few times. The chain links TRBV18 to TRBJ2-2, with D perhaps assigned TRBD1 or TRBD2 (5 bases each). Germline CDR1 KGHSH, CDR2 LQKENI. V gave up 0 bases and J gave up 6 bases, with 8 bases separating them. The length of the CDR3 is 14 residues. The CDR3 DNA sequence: TGTGCCAGCTCACCACCGGGGGATCCCGGGGAGCTGTTTTTT. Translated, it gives CASSPPGDPGELFF.

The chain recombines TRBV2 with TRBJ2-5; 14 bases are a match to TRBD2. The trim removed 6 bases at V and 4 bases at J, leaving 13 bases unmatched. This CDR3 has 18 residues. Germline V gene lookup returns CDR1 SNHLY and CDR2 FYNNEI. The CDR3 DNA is TGTGCCAGCAGGCCTCCGCTTGGGACTAGCGGGGGAGGAGAGACCCAGTACTTC. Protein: CASRPPLGTSGGGETQYF. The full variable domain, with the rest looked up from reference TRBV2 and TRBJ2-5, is EPEVTQTPSHQVTQMGQEVILRCVPISNHLYFYWYRQILGQKVEFLVSFYNNEISEKSEIFDDQFSVERPDGSNFTLKIRSTKLEDSAMYFCASRPPLGTSGGGETQYFGPGTRLLVL.

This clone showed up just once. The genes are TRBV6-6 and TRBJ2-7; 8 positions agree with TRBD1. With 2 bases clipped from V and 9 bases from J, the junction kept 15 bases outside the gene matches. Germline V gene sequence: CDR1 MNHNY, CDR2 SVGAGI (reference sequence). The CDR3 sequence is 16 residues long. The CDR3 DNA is TGTGCCAGCAGTTACGGGACAGGCTCCTCAACATTCGGGCAGTACTTC. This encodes CASSYGTGSSTFGQYF.

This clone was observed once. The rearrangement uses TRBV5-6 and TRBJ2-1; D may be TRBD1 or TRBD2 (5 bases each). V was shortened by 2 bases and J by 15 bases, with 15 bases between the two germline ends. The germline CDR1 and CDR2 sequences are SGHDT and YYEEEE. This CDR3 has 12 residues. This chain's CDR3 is CASSFGTRSPFF. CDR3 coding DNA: TGTGCCAGCAGCTTCGGGACGCGATCCCCGTTCTTC.

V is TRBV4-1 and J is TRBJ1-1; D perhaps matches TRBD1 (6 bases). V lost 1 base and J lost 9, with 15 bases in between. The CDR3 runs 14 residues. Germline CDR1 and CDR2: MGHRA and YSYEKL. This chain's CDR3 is CASSQVVGGGKAFF. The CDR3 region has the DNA TGCGCCAGCAGCCAAGTAGTAGGGGGTGGAAAAGCTTTCTTT.

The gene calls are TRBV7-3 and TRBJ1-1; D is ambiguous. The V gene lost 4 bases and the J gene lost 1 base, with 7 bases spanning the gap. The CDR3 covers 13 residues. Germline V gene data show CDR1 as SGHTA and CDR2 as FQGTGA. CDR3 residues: CASSSESNTEAFF. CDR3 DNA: TGTGCCAGCAGCTCAGAGTCGAACACTGAAGCTTTCTTT.

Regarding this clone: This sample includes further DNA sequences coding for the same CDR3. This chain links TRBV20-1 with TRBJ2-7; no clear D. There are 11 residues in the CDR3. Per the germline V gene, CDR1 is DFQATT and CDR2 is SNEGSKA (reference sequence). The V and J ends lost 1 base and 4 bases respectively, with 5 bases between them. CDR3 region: CSARGSYEQYF. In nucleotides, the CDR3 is TGCAGTGCTAGAGGTAGTTACGAGCAGTACTTC.

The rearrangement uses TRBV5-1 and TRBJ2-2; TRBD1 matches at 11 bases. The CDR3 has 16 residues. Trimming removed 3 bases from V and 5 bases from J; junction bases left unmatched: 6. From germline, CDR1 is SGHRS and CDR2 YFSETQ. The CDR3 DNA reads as TGCGCCAGCAGCTCCGGACAGGGGGCGGGGACCGGGGAGCTGTTTTTT. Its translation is CASSSGQGAGTGELFF. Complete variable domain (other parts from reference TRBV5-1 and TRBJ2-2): KAGVTQTPRYLIKTRGQQVTLSCSPISGHRSVSWYQQTPGQGLQFLFEYFSETQRNKGNFPGRFSGRQFSNSRSEMNVSTLELGDSALYLCASSSGQGAGTGELFFGEGSRLTVL.

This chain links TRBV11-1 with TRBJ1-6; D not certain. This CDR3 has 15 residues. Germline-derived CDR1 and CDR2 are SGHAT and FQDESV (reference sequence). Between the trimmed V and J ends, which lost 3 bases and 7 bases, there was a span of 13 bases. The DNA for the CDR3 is TGTGCCAGCAGCTTCTTGACGGGTGGGAATTCACCCCTCCACTTT. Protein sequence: CASSFLTGGNSPLHF. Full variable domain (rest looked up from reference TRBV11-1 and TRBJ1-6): EAEVAQSPRYKITEKSQAVAFWCDPISGHATLYWYRQILGQGPELLVQFQDESVVDDSQLPKDRFSAERLKGVDSTLKIQPAELGDSAMYLCASSFLTGGNSPLHFGNGTRLTVT.

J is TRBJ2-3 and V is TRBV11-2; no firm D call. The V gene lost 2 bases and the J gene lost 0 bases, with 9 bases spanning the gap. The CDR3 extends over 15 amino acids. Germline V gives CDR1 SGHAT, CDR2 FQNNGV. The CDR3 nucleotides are TGTGCCAGCAGCTTATGGCAGGAGAGCACAGATACGCAGTATTTT. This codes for CASSLWQESTDTQYF.

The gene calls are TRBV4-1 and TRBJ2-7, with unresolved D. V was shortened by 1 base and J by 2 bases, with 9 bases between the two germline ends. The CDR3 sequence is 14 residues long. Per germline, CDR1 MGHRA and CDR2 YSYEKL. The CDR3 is CASSQVRQPYEQYF. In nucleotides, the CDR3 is TGCGCCAGCAGCCAAGTTCGCCAGCCCTACGAGCAGTACTTC.

CDR3 bases: TGTGCCAGCTCGCCTGGACTGGGGAGGGATGAGCAGTTCTTC. Translating gives CASSPGLGRDEQFF. This rearrangement joins TRBV18 to TRBJ2-1; TRBD2 matches 7 bases. The CDR3 contains 14 residues. The ends lost 6 bases at V and 8 bases at J; junction bases unmatched: 10. Germline V gives CDR1 KGHSH, CDR2 LQKENI.

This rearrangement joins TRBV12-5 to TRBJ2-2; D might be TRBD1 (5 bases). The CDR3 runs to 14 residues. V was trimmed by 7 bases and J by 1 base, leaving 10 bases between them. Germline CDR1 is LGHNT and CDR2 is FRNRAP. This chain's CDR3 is CASASGLNTGELFF. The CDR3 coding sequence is TGTGCTAGTGCTTCAGGGTTGAACACCGGGGAGCTGTTTTTT.

The CDR3 here is CASSQEKGLNEQFF. The CDR3 bases are TGCGCCAGCAGCCAAGAAAAGGGGCTCAATGAGCAGTTCTTC. The chain joins TRBV4-1 to TRBJ2-1; maybe TRBD1 (5 bases). Germline CDR1 MGHRA, CDR2 YSYEKL. V was clipped by 0 bases and J by 6 bases, with 9 bases between them. CDR3 size: 14 residues.

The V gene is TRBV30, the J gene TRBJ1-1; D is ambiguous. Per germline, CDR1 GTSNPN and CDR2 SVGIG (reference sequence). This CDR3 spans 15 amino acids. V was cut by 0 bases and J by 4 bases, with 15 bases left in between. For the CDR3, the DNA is TGTGCCTGGAGTGTTATAAGGGAGGGTGGCACTGAAGCTTTCTTT. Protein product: CAWSVIREGGTEAFF.